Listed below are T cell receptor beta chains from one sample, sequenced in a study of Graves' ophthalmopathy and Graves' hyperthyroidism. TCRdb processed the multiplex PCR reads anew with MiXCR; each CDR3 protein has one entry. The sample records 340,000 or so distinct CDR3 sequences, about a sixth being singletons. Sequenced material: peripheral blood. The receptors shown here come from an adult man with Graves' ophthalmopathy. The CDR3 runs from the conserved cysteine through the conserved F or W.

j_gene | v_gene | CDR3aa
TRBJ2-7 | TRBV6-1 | CASTSFGQGASEQYF
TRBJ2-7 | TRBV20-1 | CSASPRQGGEQYF
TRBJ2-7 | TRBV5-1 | CASGLGQGAGEQYF
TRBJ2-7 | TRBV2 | CASSESRGYYEQYF
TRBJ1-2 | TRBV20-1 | CSAPHPRNYGYTF
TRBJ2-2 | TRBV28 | CASSLGQNTGELFF
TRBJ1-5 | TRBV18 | CASSPVRGSGNQPQHF
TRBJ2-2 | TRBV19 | CASSMVPTGELFF
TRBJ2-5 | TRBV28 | CASRGASETRYF
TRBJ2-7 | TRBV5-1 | CASSSTSGTYEQYF
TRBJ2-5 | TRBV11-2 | CASSLDSWTSGRETQYF
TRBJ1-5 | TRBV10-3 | CAISEAGNQPQHF
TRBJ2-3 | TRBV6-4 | CASSPRVAGVDSPDTQYF
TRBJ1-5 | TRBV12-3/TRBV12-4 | CASGRGTGENNQPQHF
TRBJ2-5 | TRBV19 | CASRLSNQETQYF
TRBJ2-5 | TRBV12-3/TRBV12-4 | CASSLWGRWGHQETQYF
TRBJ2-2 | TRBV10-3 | CAGSGGTGELFF
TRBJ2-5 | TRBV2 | CASRQETQYF
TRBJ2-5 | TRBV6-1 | CASRTTGLETQYF
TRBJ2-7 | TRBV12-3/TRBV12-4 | CASRPGLAGAYEQYF
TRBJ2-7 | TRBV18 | CASSPPGYSYGQYF
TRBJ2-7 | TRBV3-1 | CASSQEGPTYEQYF
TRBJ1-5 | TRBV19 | CASTKIWYQPQHF
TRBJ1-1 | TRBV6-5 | CASSYAGANTEAFF
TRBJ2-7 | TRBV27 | CASSRYPGQVSYEQYF
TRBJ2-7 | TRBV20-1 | CSAHRGREQYF
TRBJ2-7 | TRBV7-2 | CASSWDRDLGQYF
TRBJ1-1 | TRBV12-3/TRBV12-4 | CASSFGRRNTEAFF
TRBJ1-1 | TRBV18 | CASATEIGTEAFF
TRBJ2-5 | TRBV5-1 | CASSLTSGNQETQYF
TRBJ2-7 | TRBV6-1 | CASRRTSGSGEQYF
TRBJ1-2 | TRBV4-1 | CASSQDYNNRGNYGYTF
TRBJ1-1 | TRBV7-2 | CASSSWTARDTEAFF
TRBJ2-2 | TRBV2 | CASSRTGQNTGELFF
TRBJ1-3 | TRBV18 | CASSHRDRGNTIYF
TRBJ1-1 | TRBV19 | CARGDTSNTEAFF
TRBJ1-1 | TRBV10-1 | CASSLDRGGTEAFF
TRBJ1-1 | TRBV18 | CASSPRRDTEAFF
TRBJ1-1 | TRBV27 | CASSLVGGGTEAFF
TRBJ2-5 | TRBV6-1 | CASKWETQYF
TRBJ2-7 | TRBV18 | CASSPPLGGYEQYF
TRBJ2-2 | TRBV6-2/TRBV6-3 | CASRSRAGSNTGELFF
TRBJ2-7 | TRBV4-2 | CASSQKTSLSYEQYF
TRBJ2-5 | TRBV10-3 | CAISEQSGGLKETQYF
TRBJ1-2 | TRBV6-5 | CASSSRFPNYGYTF
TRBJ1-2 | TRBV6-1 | CASTGTVSNYGYTF
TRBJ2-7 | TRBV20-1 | CSARRTNTYEQYF
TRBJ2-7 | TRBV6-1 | CASRTGTSGVYEQYF
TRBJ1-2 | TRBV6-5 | CASSYSGAGALGGYTF
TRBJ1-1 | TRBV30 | CAWKVQGNTEAFF
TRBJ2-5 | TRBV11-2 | CASRNIGRETQYF
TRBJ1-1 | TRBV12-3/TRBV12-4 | CASSPGGGHTEAFF
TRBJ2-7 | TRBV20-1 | CSARVRQGPDEQYF